This T cell receptor (beta chain) stems from a study of blood T cell repertoires in COVID-19. Study as a whole: The United States, Italy and Spain were the sources of the acute and convalescent COVID-19 samples. T cells, B-cell-depleted T cells, or PBMCs provided the cDNA or gDNA that served as material.

Original processing methods: Amplification with reference gene primers provided the estimates of nucleated cell counts. Assay used: immunoSEQ multiplex PCR; TCRdb lists only in-frame clones, some missing. V and J calls and clone size are as listed in that table; D and trimming were resolved from the DNA. Of 250,000 or so clones listed, 90% are singletons. It was during active infection that Seattle patients were enrolled and then longitudinally followed. Trimming removed 4 bases from V and 7 bases from J, with 7 bases in between. The CDR3 is made up of 10 amino acids. CDR1 is SQVTM, CDR2 ANQGSEA, per germline.

The rearrangement links TRBV29-1 to TRBJ1-2; D is ambiguous. The clonotype comes from an older woman with COVID-19, enrolled during active disease. The sequenced sample consisted of peripheral blood. This CDR3 is CSVAESGYTF. The CDR3 coding sequence is TGCAGCGTTGCTGAGTCTGGCTACACCTTC.